This TCR beta chain derives from a study of blood T cell repertoires in COVID-19. Clones were read by immunoSEQ multiplex PCR, and TCRdb kept only the in-frame ones, dropping some. The top ten hold approximately 9.8% of the sample, which has a few hundred thousand clones, roughly nine tenths seen once. Germline CDR1 is ENHRY and CDR2 is SYGVKD. Between the trimmed V and J ends, which lost 4 bases and 6 bases, there was a span of 15 bases. The CDR3 runs 14 residues. V is TRBV10-3 and J is TRBJ1-2; D is perhaps TRBD1 (5 bases). Sequencing was carried out using peripheral blood. This receptor was obtained from a man aged 35 to 55 who had recovered from COVID-19. This CDR3 is CAISGQGQSDGYTF. In DNA, the CDR3 is TGTGCCATCAGTGGCCAGGGTCAATCCGATGGCTACACCTTC.